What follows describes a single TCR beta chain. Its antigen is still unknown. This record comes from a study of T cell responses to AZD1222 COVID-19 vaccine. Study outcomes and limitations: Targeting of unmutated variant regions was reportedly seen in nearly half of spike-specific TCRs.

The germline CDR1 and CDR2 sequences are LGHNA and YSLEER. After removal of 0 bases from V and 2 bases from J, the junction contained 5 bases not matched to a gene. This CDR3 is built from 16 residues. The method was immunoSEQ multiplex PCR; TCRdb's version includes in-frame clones alone and lacks a portion of them. The sample carries approximately 150,000 clones, approximately 90% recorded once. The receptor's source is an adult in good health. The starting material was peripheral blood, obtained on day 0 of AZD1222 vaccination. The chain uses TRBV4-3 and TRBJ2-7, with 9 bases aligning to TRBD2. Here the CDR3 reads CASSQEVTSGTYEQYF. For the CDR3, the DNA is TGCGCCAGCAGCCAAGAGGTGACTAGCGGAACCTACGAGCAGTACTTC.